A single sample gave rise to the 8 T cell receptor beta chains below, sequenced in a study of tumor and adjacent non-tumor tissue in lung cancer. Three rounds of nested PCR, following a modified ARM-PCR protocol, produced the TCRbeta library. TCRdb itself ran the multiplex PCR reads through MiXCR, one entry per CDR3 protein. The repertoire includes some 73,000 distinct CDR3 sequences, more than 80% of them detected once, and around half sits in the top ten. This sample's RNA came from whole unsorted tissue. More than 3 cm separated this lung sample from the edge of the tumor. The specimen was distant non-tumor lung tissue. The receptors shown here come from a man aged 55 to 70 with non-small cell lung cancer.

Regarding this clonotype: At one of its ends the junction is not consistent with the germline gene, which may arise from a read error. J is TRBJ1-6 and V is TRBV11-2; D is perhaps TRBD1 (5 bases). The CDR3 is 15 amino acids. Germline V gives CDR1 SGHAT, CDR2 FQNNGV. Written as DNA, the CDR3 is TGTGCCAGCGGCTTAGACAGAAGATATAATTCACCACTCTACTTT. This codes for CASGLDRRYNSPLYF.

This clonotype has just one count. Lacking the conserved final phenylalanine or tryptophan, this CDR3 likely reflects a read error. The chain uses TRBV11-2 and TRBJ2-6; 7 bases are shared with TRBD2. CDR1 is SGHAT and CDR2 is FQNNGV in the germline V gene. The V gene end was trimmed by 6 bases and the J gene end by 4 bases; junction bases not matched to a gene: 15. The CDR3 is made up of 18 amino acids. The CDR3 reads CASSPTGGGATGANVLTY. DNA for the CDR3: TGTGCCAGCAGTCCAACTGGCGGGGGAGCCACGGGGGCCAACGTCCTGACTTAC.

DNA for the CDR3: TGTGCCAGCAGCACGGACAGGGATGTAGAGCAGTTCTTC. Protein: CASSTDRDVEQFF. The chain is built from TRBV11-2 and TRBJ2-7, with TRBD1 identical over 8 bases. The J call could be wrong; TRBJ2-1 is a better fit for the DNA end. This CDR3 region has 13 residues. Germline V gives CDR1 SGHAT, CDR2 FQNNGV.

Regarding this clonotype: Mismatch with germline at one junction end may stem from a read error. The CDR3 nucleotides read TGTGCCAGCAACCCCGGTGGAACAAGGGACTACTATCGCTACACCTTC. Translation: CASNPGGTRDYYRYTF. V and J are TRBV4-1 and TRBJ1-2; TRBD1 might be the D (5 bases). This CDR3 has 16 residues. The V gene's germline CDR1 is MGHRA and CDR2 YSYEKL.

Worth noting for this clonotype: Germline is not matched at one junction end, which may reflect a read error. The chain links TRBV20-1 to TRBJ2-1, with 9 nucleotides matching TRBD1. The CDR3 is made up of 12 amino acids. Germline CDR1 DFQATT, CDR2 SNEGSKA (reference sequence). The CDR3 sequence is CRARDRADEQLF. CDR3 bases: TGTAGAGCTAGGGACAGGGCCGATGAGCAGTTATTC.

In the case of this clonotype: Given a much more abundant clone one base away, this may be a read error. The chain links TRBV7-9 to TRBJ1-6; the D is unclear. The CDR3 extends over 16 amino acids. Per the germline V gene, CDR1 is SEHNR and CDR2 is FQNEAQ (reference sequence). V lost 7 bases to trimming and J lost 1 base, with 14 bases between them. The CDR3 sequence is CASITLGMSYNSPLHF. CDR3 in DNA: TGTGCCAGCATAACGTTAGGGATGTCCTATAATTCACCCCTCCACTTT.

This clonotype came up a few times. A read error may explain this, as a much larger clone is one base away. V is TRBV7-9 and J is TRBJ2-7; 9 bases fit TRBD2. Trimming removed 3 bases from V and 4 bases from J; junction bases left unmatched: 4. The CDR3 length is 14 residues. In germline, CDR1 is SEHNR, CDR2 FQNEAQ (reference sequence). The CDR3 DNA follows: TGTGCCAGCAGCTTCTCAGCGGGGGGATACGAGCAGTACTTC. This codes for CASSFSAGGYEQYF.

The DNA for the CDR3 is TGTGCCAACACCGCGCAGGGGGCGCGAAATCAGCCCCAGCATTTT. It yields the protein CANTAQGARNQPQHF. The chain links TRBV6-1 to TRBJ1-5; 8 bases line up with TRBD1. CDR3 size: 15 residues. Germline assignment: CDR1 MNHNS and CDR2 SASEGT. The V gene end was trimmed by 10 bases and the J gene end by 4 bases; junction bases not matched to a gene: 12.